Below are 13 T cell receptor beta chains sequenced from a single sample in a study of CD4+ T cells in melanoma (dated by TCRdb to 2022 to 2024). Library method: the immunoSEQ multiplex PCR assay. Held by TCRdb, this immuneACCESS table contains in-frame sequences only and omits some clones. Under half of the omission traces to an unresolved V gene where checked; the cause of the rest is unknown. This sample holds 9,900 or so clones; around 79% were observed only once. Around 21% of the sample belongs to the ten largest clones. Material for sequencing was cells from a culture (not recorded whether cultured in vitro). These TCRs come from a human donor with melanoma.

The V and J genes are TRBV5-6 and TRBJ2-7; no reliable D call. The CDR3 consists of 13 residues. Trimming left V 5 bases short and J 5 bases short, with 14 bases between. Per germline, CDR1 SGHDT and CDR2 YYEEEE. CDR3 sequence reads: CASRFRGKHEQYF. CDR3 bases: TGTGCCAGCAGATTTAGAGGCAAGCACGAGCAGTACTTC.

V gene TRBV5-4 combines with J gene TRBJ1-2, with D possibly being TRBD1 (6 bases). CDR3 size: 14 residues. CDR1 is SGHNT and CDR2 is YYREEE in the germline V gene (reference sequence). The V and J ends lost 5 bases and 6 bases respectively, with 17 bases between them. The CDR3 nucleotides read TGTGCCAGCAGACCGGGGGCGGAAATCCATGGCTACACCTTC. The encoded protein is CASRPGAEIHGYTF.

This clone was seen once. The V and J genes are TRBV4-1 and TRBJ1-1; unclear D gene. This CDR3 is 14 amino acids long. The germline gives CDR1 MGHRA, CDR2 YSYEKL. The ends were cut back, 1 base at V and 1 base at J, with 7 bases in the middle. CDR3 sequence reads: CASSQVLRNTEAFF. In DNA, the CDR3 is TGCGCCAGCAGCCAAGTTTTGCGGAACACTGAAGCTTTCTTT.

This clone is medium-sized. The chain carries TRBV2 and TRBJ2-7, with D possibly being TRBD2 (6 bases). Germline V CDR1 and CDR2: SNHLY, FYNNEI. V lost 4 bases and J 6 bases, leaving 13 bases between the germline ends. The CDR3 spans 13 residues. Here the CDR3 reads CASSARLGSEQYF. For the CDR3, the DNA is TGTGCCAGCAGTGCAAGACTAGGTTCCGAGCAGTACTTC. Combining the CDR3 with reference TRBV2 and TRBJ2-7 gives the whole variable domain EPEVTQTPSHQVTQMGQEVILRCVPISNHLYFYWYRQILGQKVEFLVSFYNNEISEKSEIFDDQFSVERPDGSNFTLKIRSTKLEDSAMYFCASSARLGSEQYFGPGTRLTVT.

To note about this clone: Mismatch with germline at one junction end may stem from a read error. CDR3 residues: CASSLAALNKQFF. The CDR3 nucleotides are TGTGCCAGCAGCTTGGCGGCACTCAATAAGCAGTTCTTC. This chain joins TRBV5-6 and TRBJ2-1; D remains ambiguous. The CDR3 spans 13 residues. Germline-derived CDR1 and CDR2 are SGHDT and YYEEEE.

The rearrangement uses TRBV13 and TRBJ2-1, with 9 bases fitting TRBD2. The V and J ends lost 5 bases and 6 bases, in that order; junction bases with no gene match: 8. This CDR3 spans 15 amino acids. Germline lookup yields CDR1 PRHDT and CDR2 FYEKMQ (reference sequence). The CDR3, as DNA: TGTGCCAGCAGCGCCTGGAGCGGGGGGACCAATGAGCAGTTCTTC. This codes for CASSAWSGGTNEQFF.

The rearrangement joins TRBV7-9 to TRBJ1-2; weak D call: TRBD1 (6 bases). The CDR3 spans 17 residues. Trimming cost V 5 bases and J 4 bases, with 23 bases left between them. CDR1 and CDR2 from the germline V gene are SEHNR and FQNEAQ (reference sequence). CDR3 residues: CASSVPASGGPSYGYTF. The CDR3, as DNA: TGTGCCAGCAGCGTACCAGCCTCTGGGGGGCCTTCCTATGGCTACACCTTC.

The chain recombines TRBV12-5 with TRBJ2-2; D perhaps matches TRBD1 (6 bases). Trimming removed 0 bases at V and 1 base at J, with 18 bases between. The CDR3 is 19 amino acids. In germline, CDR1 is LGHNT, CDR2 FRNRAP. The chain's CDR3 is CASGLVRRGINLNTGELFF. The CDR3 coding sequence is TGTGCTAGTGGTTTGGTAAGAAGGGGGATAAATTTGAACACCGGGGAGCTGTTTTTT.

This clone was seen only a few times. The V and J genes are TRBV7-6 and TRBJ1-3, with D perhaps TRBD1 (6 bases). Deletions cut 5 bases from V and 3 bases from J, with 8 bases between. Germline CDR1 and CDR2: SGHVS and FNYEAQ. The CDR3 contains 13 residues. CDR3 sequence reads: CASSVDSGNTIYF. CDR3 DNA: TGTGCCAGCAGCGTGGACAGTGGAAACACCATATATTTT.

The chain employs TRBV19 and TRBJ1-5; D remains ambiguous. Germline assignment: CDR1 LNHDA and CDR2 SQIVND (reference sequence). The CDR3 runs 13 residues. V lost 0 bases and J lost 7, with 7 bases in between. The CDR3 nucleotides are TGTGCCAGTAGTATAGACACGGTACAGCCCCAGCATTTT. It translates to CASSIDTVQPQHF.

The gene calls are TRBV6-5 and TRBJ2-1; 8 nucleotides match TRBD2. The CDR3 covers 13 residues. After removal of 2 bases from V and 10 bases from J, the junction contained 4 bases not matched to a gene. Germline lookup yields CDR1 MNHEY and CDR2 SVGAGI. The CDR3 coding sequence is TGTGCCAGCAGTTACCCGAAGCGGGGGGAGCAGTTCTTC. Its protein is CASSYPKRGEQFF.

CDR3 nucleotides: TGCGCCAGCGCCCCGGTTAACACTAATGAAAAACTGTTTTTT. This sequence encodes CASAPVNTNEKLFF. The rearrangement joins TRBV5-1 to TRBJ1-4; D ambiguous. This CDR3 comprises 14 residues. Per the germline V gene, CDR1 is SGHRS and CDR2 is YFSETQ. Trimming shortened V by 7 bases and J by 2 bases, and 12 bases separated the two germline ends.

This clone occurred once. J is TRBJ2-7 and V is TRBV10-3, with TRBD2 identical over 11 bases. The V gene's germline CDR1 is ENHRY and CDR2 SYGVKD. V shed 7 bases, J shed 2 bases, and the junction held 10 bases outside the gene matches. The CDR3 consists of 16 residues. The CDR3: CAITRTTSGVTYEQYF. DNA for the CDR3: TGTGCCATCACCCGGACGACTAGCGGGGTCACCTACGAGCAGTACTTC.